Below are 27 T cell receptor beta chains sequenced from a single sample in a study of T cell clones after liver transplantation (dated 2019 in TCRdb). Libraries were prepared through the immunoSEQ multiplex PCR assay. As stored in TCRdb, this immuneACCESS dataset retains in-frame rearrangements with V and J assigned. A fraction of the clones does not appear; measured against another copy, unresolved V genes explain less than half of the discrepancy, and the remainder lacks a known reason. This sample comprises roughly 100,000 clones, 80% to 90% of them detected only once. Around 3% of the sample goes to the ten largest clones. Specimen: CD4+ T cells from blood, collected 45 to 50 months after liver transplant. The receptor source for this set is a human patient who received a liver transplant. Following a transplant, a fraction of the T cells may be traceable to the graft donor.

This chain joins TRBV7-2 and TRBJ2-2; D gene uncertain. Trimming left V 6 bases short and J 5 bases short, with 4 bases between. In germline, CDR1 is SGHTA, CDR2 FQGNSA. The CDR3 totals 11 residues. The CDR3: CASRPTGELFF. The CDR3 nucleotides read TGTGCCAGCAGACCAACCGGGGAGCTGTTTTTT.

V and J are TRBV28 and TRBJ1-5, with TRBD1 as a possible D gene (6 bases). CDR1 is MDHEN, CDR2 SYDVKM, per germline. The CDR3 runs 17 residues. V was pared by 5 bases and J by 0 bases, with 17 bases between. The CDR3 is CASSPTDRKYSNQPQHF. The CDR3 region has the DNA TGTGCCAGCAGTCCTACAGACAGGAAGTATAGCAATCAGCCCCAGCATTTT.

The chain has TRBV6-5 and TRBJ2-3, with D perhaps TRBD2 (5 bases). V lost 2 bases, J lost 2 bases, and 14 bases lay in between. Germline CDR1 reads MNHEY; CDR2 reads SVGAGI. The CDR3 contains 16 residues. CDR3 DNA sequence: TGTGCCAGCAGTTACGGAGGAGCGATTTCCACAGATACGCAGTATTTT. Translation gives CASSYGGAISTDTQYF.

V is TRBV23-1 and J is TRBJ2-7; D is possibly TRBD2 (5 bases). TRBV23-1 is assigned to the ORF class and has an uncertain function. CDR3 length equals 13 residues. The V and J ends lost 11 bases and 2 bases respectively, with 16 bases between them. CDR3 DNA sequence: TGCGCCTCGGGAAGGACTGACCCCTACGAGCAGTACTTC. Protein: CASGRTDPYEQYF.

The CDR3 nucleotides read TGTGCCAGCAGTATCCTAGCGGGAGGGGGCCTCAATGAGCAGTTCTTC. Translation gives CASSILAGGGLNEQFF. The J gene is TRBJ2-1, the V gene TRBV27; 12 bases match TRBD2. Trimming at V came to 5 bases and at J to 6 bases, leaving 8 bases not matched to a gene. This CDR3 contains 16 residues. Germline values: CDR1 MNHEY, CDR2 SMNVEV (reference sequence).

This chain connects TRBV5-1 to TRBJ1-3, with D possibly being TRBD1 (6 bases). This CDR3 spans 18 amino acids. Trimming cost V 1 base and J 0 bases, with 17 bases left between them. CDR1 and CDR2 from the germline V gene are SGHRS and YFSETQ. DNA of the CDR3: TGCGCCAGCAGCTTGTTCCAGGCAGGGGCGGACTCTGGAAACACCATATATTTT. The encoded protein is CASSLFQAGADSGNTIYF.

Comment on this clone: The junction departs from the called germline gene at one end, perhaps through a read error. J is TRBJ2-1 and V is TRBV27; 8 bases map to TRBD2. Germline V gene sequence: CDR1 MNHEY, CDR2 SMNVEV (reference sequence). There are 12 residues in the CDR3. CDR3 nucleotide sequence: TGTGCCAGCAGTTTAATGGCGGGAGGCCTCCTCTTC. Its translation: CASSLMAGGLLF.

This chain links TRBV7-6 with TRBJ2-7; D is perhaps TRBD2 (5 bases). This CDR3 spans 18 amino acids. Trimming removed 1 base at V and 2 bases at J, with 21 bases between. CDR1 SGHVS and CDR2 FNYEAQ come from the germline V gene. The CDR3 sequence: CASSLGVAGPLKPYEQYF. The CDR3 nucleotides read TGTGCCAGCAGCTTAGGAGTGGCGGGCCCCCTAAAGCCCTACGAGCAGTACTTC.

This sequence joins TRBV19 and TRBJ1-2; the match to TRBD1 covers 9 bases. Germline-derived CDR1 and CDR2 are LNHDA and SQIVND (reference sequence). This CDR3 is 15 amino acids long. The junction had 11 bases not matched to a gene; V was cut back by 7 bases and J by 5 bases. CDR3 protein: CASTSRDRAYYGYTF. In nucleotides, the CDR3 is TGTGCCAGTACCTCGCGGGACAGGGCATATTATGGCTACACCTTC.

The rearrangement uses TRBV4-1 and TRBJ2-1, with 9 bases that match TRBD2. V was pared by 4 bases and J by 2 bases, with 3 bases of the junction left unmatched. Germline V CDR1 and CDR2: MGHRA, YSYEKL. CDR3 length: 15 residues. CDR3 loop: CASSLRLAAYNEQFF. In nucleotides, the CDR3 is TGCGCCAGCAGCCTCCGACTAGCGGCCTACAATGAGCAGTTCTTC.

This chain links TRBV25-1 with TRBJ2-7, with D tentatively TRBD2 (5 bases). The CDR3 sequence is 13 residues long. In germline, CDR1 is MGHDK, CDR2 SYGVNS. The ends were cut back, 6 bases at V and 6 bases at J, with 15 bases in the middle. CDR3 amino acids: CASSGVAGGEQYF. DNA for the CDR3: TGTGCCAGCAGCGGAGTGGCGGGCGGCGAGCAGTACTTC.

This chain connects TRBV4-2 to TRBJ2-3; tentative D call: TRBD2 (6 bases). The V and J ends lost 4 bases and 7 bases respectively, with 12 bases between them. Germline values: CDR1 LGHNA, CDR2 YNFKEQ. There are 13 residues in the CDR3. CDR3 in DNA: TGTGCCAGCAGCCCCTCGAGCGGGCATACGCAGTATTTT. It is translated as CASSPSSGHTQYF.

The rearrangement links TRBV7-9 to TRBJ2-7; the D gene is possibly TRBD1 (6 bases). This CDR3 spans 15 amino acids. Germline CDR1 is SEHNR and CDR2 is FQNEAQ (reference sequence). V shed 4 bases and J shed 7 bases, with 20 bases lying between them. The CDR3 sequence: CASSYGSGAKEEQYF. CDR3 sequence (DNA): TGTGCCAGCAGCTATGGATCAGGGGCGAAGGAAGAGCAGTACTTC.

The rearrangement joins TRBV21-1 to TRBJ2-4; TRBD2 reflects the table's D call only, with no check against the DNA. TRBV21-1 is an annotated pseudogene. The CDR3 length is 11 residues. Here the CDR3 reads CASTYGGGPAF. The CDR3 DNA sequence: TGTGCCAGCACTTATGGGGGGGGCCCCGCCTTC.

The chain combines TRBV29-1 with TRBJ1-2; D might be TRBD1 (5 bases). Germline lookup yields CDR1 SQVTM and CDR2 ANQGSEA. The CDR3 spans 14 residues. V lost 7 bases, J lost 0 bases, and 15 bases lay in between. CDR3 protein: CSAGGAGANYGYTF. The CDR3, as DNA: TGCAGCGCTGGAGGGGCCGGGGCTAACTATGGCTACACCTTC.

In DNA, the CDR3 is TGTGCCAGCAGCGCTCAGATCACCGGGGAGCTGTTTTTT. Translating gives CASSAQITGELFF. The chain links TRBV6-1 to TRBJ2-2; D not resolved. The CDR3 loop spans 13 amino acids. Germline values: CDR1 MNHNS, CDR2 SASEGT. V was shortened by 6 bases and J by 4 bases, with 9 bases between the two germline ends.

The table lists this clone with a few counts. V and J are TRBV11-2 and TRBJ1-3, with 7 bases fitting TRBD1. Per germline, CDR1 SGHAT and CDR2 FQNNGV. V shed 2 bases, J shed 1 base, and the junction held 5 bases outside the gene matches. The CDR3 totals 16 residues. The CDR3 protein is CASSLPAGGSGNTIYF. For the CDR3, the DNA is TGTGCCAGCAGCTTACCCGCAGGGGGATCTGGAAACACCATATATTTT. The entire variable domain, with the rest obtained from reference TRBV11-2 and TRBJ1-3, is as follows: EAGVAQSPRYKIIEKRQSVAFWCNPISGHATLYWYQQILGQGPKLLIQFQNNGVVDDSQLPKDRFSAERLKGVDSTLKIQPAKLEDSAVYLCASSLPAGGSGNTIYFGEGSWLTVV.

V is TRBV11-2 and J is TRBJ1-6; weak D call: TRBD1 (5 bases). The CDR3 length is 14 residues. The germline V gene encodes CDR1 SGHAT and CDR2 FQNNGV. Trimming removed 5 bases from V and 6 bases from J, with 11 bases in between. The CDR3 loop is CASSARDGNSPLHF. The CDR3 DNA reads as TGTGCCAGCAGCGCCCGGGACGGTAATTCACCCCTCCACTTT.

This sequence joins TRBV5-1 and TRBJ2-3; D not certain. The V end was cut by 0 bases, the J end by 4 bases, with 6 bases between. This CDR3 has 13 residues. Germline V lookup: CDR1 SGHRS, CDR2 YFSETQ. The CDR3 is CASSLAPPDTQYF. In nucleotides, the CDR3 is TGCGCCAGCAGCTTGGCCCCTCCAGATACGCAGTATTTT.

The table lists this clone with a count of one. The rearrangement joins TRBV5-4 to TRBJ1-2; D gene uncertain. The CDR3 runs 13 residues. Trimming removed 4 bases at V and 2 bases at J, with 9 bases between. In germline, CDR1 is SGHNT, CDR2 YYREEE (reference sequence). The CDR3 region has the DNA TGTGCCAGCAGCCAACCTGGGAACTATGGCTACACCTTC. Translating it yields CASSQPGNYGYTF. Filled out from reference TRBV5-4 and TRBJ1-2, the complete variable domain reads ETGVTQSPTHLIKTRGQQVTLRCSSQSGHNTVSWYQQALGQGPQFIFQYYREEENGRGNFPPRFSGLQFPNYSSELNVNALELDDSALYLCASSQPGNYGYTFGSGTRLTVV.

This chain connects TRBV6-1 to TRBJ2-5; possibly TRBD2 for D (5 bases). Germline V lookup: CDR1 MNHNS, CDR2 SASEGT. The CDR3 totals 14 residues. Trimming removed 2 bases at V and 0 bases at J, with 7 bases between. CDR3 protein: CASSERGYQETQYF. As DNA, the CDR3 is TGTGCCAGCAGTGAACGCGGGTACCAAGAGACCCAGTACTTC.

V is TRBV5-6 and J is TRBJ2-3, with unresolved D. Trimming shortened V by 3 bases and J by 5 bases, and 4 bases separated the two germline ends. CDR1 SGHDT and CDR2 YYEEEE come from the germline V gene. The CDR3 covers 11 residues. The CDR3 spells CASSYRDTQYF. CDR3 DNA sequence: TGTGCCAGCAGCTACAGAGATACGCAGTATTTT.

In this sample, this clone turned up once. V usage is TRBV7-2 and J usage is TRBJ1-3; possible D gene TRBD1, 6 bases. Germline assignment: CDR1 SGHTA and CDR2 FQGNSA. V shed 5 bases and J shed 9 bases, with 17 bases lying between them. The CDR3 runs 14 residues. The DNA of the CDR3 is TGTGCCAGCAGCCCCGACAGGTCCGGAGGCACCATATATTTT. Its translation is CASSPDRSGGTIYF.

This clone has just a few counts. The rearrangement joins TRBV2 to TRBJ2-7; TRBD2 aligns across 9 bases. CDR3 length: 14 residues. Germline V gives CDR1 SNHLY, CDR2 FYNNEI. V dropped 6 bases and J dropped 2; count of bases not matched to a gene: 5. CDR3 protein: CASRNGLATYEQYF. Here the CDR3 DNA reads TGTGCCAGCAGGAACGGACTAGCGACCTACGAGCAGTACTTC.

The V gene is TRBV10-3, the J gene TRBJ2-5; TRBD2 matches at 7 bases. The V segment lost 6 bases and the J segment 4 bases; nucleotides outside the gene matches: 5. The CDR3 totals 13 residues. Germline lookup yields CDR1 ENHRY and CDR2 SYGVKD. CDR3 loop: CAISGGIGETQYF. Here the CDR3 DNA reads TGTGCCATCAGCGGGGGGATTGGAGAGACCCAGTACTTC.

V usage is TRBV29-1 and J usage is TRBJ2-5; 7 nucleotides agree with TRBD2. Germline-derived CDR1 and CDR2 are SQVTM and ANQGSEA. This CDR3 has 13 amino acids. Losses at the gene ends were 8 bases for V and 4 bases for J; bases not matched to a gene: 10. CDR3 amino acids: CSTYGGKGETQYF. The CDR3 nucleotides read TGCAGCACCTACGGGGGGAAAGGAGAGACCCAGTACTTC.

V usage is TRBV28 and J usage is TRBJ2-7, with 7 bases lining up with TRBD1. Trimming removed 3 bases from V and 2 bases from J; junction bases left unmatched: 4. This CDR3 has 14 residues. Germline values: CDR1 MDHEN, CDR2 SYDVKM. Written as DNA, the CDR3 is TGTGCCAGCAGTTTGCGGACAGGTGCCTACGAGCAGTACTTC. It translates to CASSLRTGAYEQYF.